This T cell receptor beta chain originates from a study of blood T cells in healthy people across ages. General study points: Roughly linearly, TCR beta diversity per million T cells fell as age increased.

Sample-barcoded 5' priming and a J-beta primer mix drove a second PCR of about 6 to 12 cycles. TCRdb analysed the 5' RACE reads with MiXCR anew, one entry per CDR3 protein. The sample records about 640,000 distinct CDR3 sequences, around 43% being singletons. Sample donors were healthy Caucasian individuals that came from Russia, aged roughly 6 to 95. Isolation recovered at least 6.5 million PBMCs from every sample. Details on this clonotype: Its matching antigen is unknown.

Sample: blood. This receptor was taken from a man older than 75 in good health.

The CDR3 here is CSASRGSYEQYF. The CDR3 bases are TGCAGTGCTAGTCGGGGATCCTACGAGCAGTACTTC. The V gene is TRBV20-1, the J gene TRBJ2-7; D is perhaps TRBD2 (5 bases). Germline assignment: CDR1 DFQATT and CDR2 SNEGSKA (reference sequence). V dropped 3 bases and J dropped 1 base, with 7 bases sitting between them. This CDR3 comprises 12 residues.